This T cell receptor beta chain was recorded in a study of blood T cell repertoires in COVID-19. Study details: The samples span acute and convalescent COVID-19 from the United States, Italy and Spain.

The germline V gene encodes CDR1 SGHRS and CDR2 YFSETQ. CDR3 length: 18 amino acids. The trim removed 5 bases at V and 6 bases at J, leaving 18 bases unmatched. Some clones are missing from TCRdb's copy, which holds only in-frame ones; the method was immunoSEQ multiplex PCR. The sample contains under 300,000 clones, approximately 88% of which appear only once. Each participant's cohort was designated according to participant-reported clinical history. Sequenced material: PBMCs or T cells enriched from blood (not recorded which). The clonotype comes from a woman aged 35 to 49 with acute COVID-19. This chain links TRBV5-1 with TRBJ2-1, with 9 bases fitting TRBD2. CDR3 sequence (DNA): TGCGCCAGCAGTCGAACTAGCGGGCAGGAGAGAGTGGGCAATGAGCAGTTCTTC. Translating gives CASSRTSGQERVGNEQFF.